Each of the 9 T cell receptor beta chains below was sequenced from the same sample in a study of CD4 T cells in relation to SARS-CoV-2 and coronaviruses. No antigen is known for these receptors. Assay used: immunoSEQ multiplex PCR; TCRdb lists only in-frame clones, some missing. Of under 20,000 clones listed, about 74% are singletons. Before the COVID-19 pandemic, during about 2011-2019, CD4+ T cells were taken from unexposed donors. The cells were cultured for 10 days before CD4+ T cells were isolated. Sequencing was performed on CD4+ T cells from PBMCs, cultured in vitro. The receptors here all came from a human donor in good health.

The gene calls are TRBV20-1 and TRBJ2-1, with 11 bases matching TRBD2. The ends lost 3 bases at V and 2 bases at J; junction bases unmatched: 3. Germline V gene sequence: CDR1 DFQATT, CDR2 SNEGSKA (reference sequence). The CDR3 is made up of 15 amino acids. For the CDR3, the DNA is TGCAGTGCTAGTTTGACTAGCGGGACCTACAATGAGCAGTTCTTC. This sequence encodes CSASLTSGTYNEQFF.

This clone was seen only a few times. The V call is TRBV4-1, the J call TRBJ1-1, with D perhaps matching TRBD1 (6 bases). This CDR3 comprises 12 residues. Germline CDR1 is MGHRA and CDR2 is YSYEKL. Trimming pared 4 bases from V and 5 bases from J, leaving 8 bases between. Written as DNA, the CDR3 is TGCGCCAGCAGCCTCAGGGGTACTGAAGCTTTCTTT. Translated, it gives CASSLRGTEAFF.

The chain joins TRBV5-1 to TRBJ1-4, with D perhaps matching TRBD1 (5 bases). The length of the CDR3 is 16 residues. V was shortened by 4 bases and J by 0 bases, with 13 bases between the two germline ends. The germline V gene encodes CDR1 SGHRS and CDR2 YFSETQ. CDR3 region: CASSQGTAATNEKLFF. As DNA, the CDR3 is TGCGCCAGCAGCCAAGGGACGGCTGCAACTAATGAAAAACTGTTTTTT.

This chain connects TRBV7-9 to TRBJ2-7, with D unresolved. V lost 1 base and J lost 2, with 6 bases in between. The CDR3 loop spans 13 amino acids. CDR1 SEHNR and CDR2 FQNEAQ come from the germline V gene (reference sequence). Written as DNA, the CDR3 is TGTGCCAGCAGCTTAGTCCCCACCTACGAGCAGTACTTC. The encoded protein is CASSLVPTYEQYF. Using reference TRBV7-9 and TRBJ2-7 for the parts outside the CDR3, the full variable domain is DTGVSQNPRHKITKRGQNVTFRCDPISEHNRLYWYRQTLGQGPEFLTYFQNEAQLEKSRLLSDRFSAERPKGSFSTLEIQRTEQGDSAMYLCASSLVPTYEQYFGPGTRLTVT.

The rearrangement uses TRBV7-2 and TRBJ1-1; tentative D call: TRBD1 (5 bases). Germline loops: CDR1 SGHTA, CDR2 FQGNSA. The CDR3 has 14 residues. Trimming removed 4 bases from V and 1 base from J, with 10 bases in between. This CDR3 is CASSWGRGNTEAFF. The CDR3 DNA sequence: TGTGCCAGCAGCTGGGGACGAGGGAACACTGAAGCTTTCTTT.

The chain has TRBV5-1 and TRBJ2-1; D uncertain. The CDR3 loop spans 14 amino acids. V dropped 0 bases and J dropped 5 bases, with 9 bases sitting between them. Germline V CDR1 and CDR2: SGHRS, YFSETQ. The DNA of the CDR3 is TGCGCCAGCAGCTTGGCCCTATTTAACAATGAGCAGTTCTTC. Translation gives CASSLALFNNEQFF.

V and J are TRBV27 and TRBJ2-3; D is perhaps TRBD2 (5 bases). Per the germline V gene, CDR1 is MNHEY and CDR2 is SMNVEV (reference sequence). The V and J ends lost 10 bases and 2 bases respectively, with 16 bases between them. There are 14 residues in the CDR3. This chain's CDR3 is CATGWRSLTDTQYF. The CDR3 bases are TGTGCCACCGGTTGGAGGAGCCTCACAGATACGCAGTATTTT.

This clone was observed a few times. V gene TRBV2 combines with J gene TRBJ1-5, with D unresolved. Germline loops: CDR1 SNHLY, CDR2 FYNNEI. V was cut by 3 bases and J by 5 bases, with 5 bases left in between. The CDR3 runs 12 residues. CDR3 in DNA: TGTGCCAGCAGTGATCTCTATCAGCCCCAGCATTTT. Its translation is CASSDLYQPQHF.

The table lists this clone with a count of one. The chain carries TRBV19 and TRBJ2-7; TRBD2 matches at 10 bases. Germline CDR1 reads LNHDA; CDR2 reads SQIVND (reference sequence). This CDR3 comprises 16 residues. V lost 5 bases, J lost 2 bases, and 9 bases stayed unmatched. The CDR3 region has the DNA TGTGCCAGTAGTCTCTCCGGGACTAGCGCCACCTACGAGCAGTACTTC. Translating it yields CASSLSGTSATYEQYF.